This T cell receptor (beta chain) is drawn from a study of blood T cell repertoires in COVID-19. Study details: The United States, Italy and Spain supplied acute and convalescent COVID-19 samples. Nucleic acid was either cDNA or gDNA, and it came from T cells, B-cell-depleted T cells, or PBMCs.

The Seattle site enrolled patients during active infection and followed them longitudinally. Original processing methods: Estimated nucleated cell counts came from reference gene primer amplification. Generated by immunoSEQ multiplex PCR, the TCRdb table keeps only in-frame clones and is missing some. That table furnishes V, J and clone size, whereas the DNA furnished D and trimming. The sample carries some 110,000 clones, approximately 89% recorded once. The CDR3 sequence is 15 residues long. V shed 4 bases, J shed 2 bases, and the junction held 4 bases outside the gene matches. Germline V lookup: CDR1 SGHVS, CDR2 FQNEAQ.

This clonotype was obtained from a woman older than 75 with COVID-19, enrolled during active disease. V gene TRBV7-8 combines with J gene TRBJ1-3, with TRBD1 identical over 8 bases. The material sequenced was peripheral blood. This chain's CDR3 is CASSSDRGAGNTIYF. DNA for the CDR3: TGTGCCAGCAGCTCAGACAGGGGCGCTGGAAACACCATATATTTT.